The 21 T cell receptor beta chains listed next were all sequenced from one sample in a study of CD8+ T cells in alopecia areata. Treatment meaning: oral pan-JAK inhibitor, 5-10 mg twice daily. Extracted RNA was reverse transcribed into cDNA, the sequencing template. The assay was immunoSEQ multiplex PCR, and TCRdb's table has in-frame clones only and misses some. Of 180,000 or so clones detected, 51% appear once; the ten largest clones hold 10%. The source was CD8+ T cells sorted from blood, collected at roughly week 53, from a patient treated with tofacitinib. Receptor source: a human donor with alopecia areata.

The sample holds a few counts of this clone. The rearrangement uses TRBV6-5 and TRBJ2-2; 7 bases map to TRBD1. V was clipped by 2 bases and J by 4 bases; unmatched bases: 7. CDR1 is MNHEY, CDR2 SVGAGI, per germline. The CDR3 loop spans 16 amino acids. The CDR3 DNA sequence: TGTGCCAGCAGTTACGGGACAGTCTTGGGCACCGGGGAGCTGTTTTTT. This encodes CASSYGTVLGTGELFF.

This clone was detected a few times. The chain employs TRBV7-9 and TRBJ2-7, with 7 positions matching TRBD1. Germline lookup yields CDR1 SEHNR and CDR2 FQNEAQ (reference sequence). Trimming at V came to 5 bases and at J to 1 base, leaving 5 bases not matched to a gene. The CDR3 is 14 amino acids. This CDR3 reads CASSQRDSSYEQYF. The CDR3, as DNA: TGTGCCAGCAGCCAGAGGGACAGTTCCTACGAGCAGTACTTC.

The chain is built from TRBV30 and TRBJ2-5; D unclear. Germline CDR1 is GTSNPN and CDR2 is SVGIG (reference sequence). The CDR3 spans 12 residues. Trimming took 5 bases from V and 8 from J, leaving 15 bases between them. The CDR3 here is CAWGPAGSTQYF. The CDR3, as DNA: TGTGCCTGGGGACCGGCTGGTTCCACCCAGTACTTC.

This clone was observed a few times. The chain joins TRBV4-1 to TRBJ2-5, with a weak D call TRBD1 (5 bases). V was trimmed by 0 bases and J by 6 bases, leaving 14 bases between them. This CDR3 is built from 15 residues. CDR1 and CDR2 (germline): MGHRA, YSYEKL. Here the CDR3 reads CASSQDQRQGQTQYF. DNA of the CDR3: TGCGCCAGCAGCCAAGACCAGAGGCAGGGTCAGACCCAGTACTTC.

This chain joins TRBV30 and TRBJ2-1; 8 bases are a match to TRBD2. There are 17 residues in the CDR3. Germline trimming cut 0 bases from V and 5 bases from J; bases unmatched to any gene: 12. In germline, CDR1 is GTSNPN, CDR2 SVGIG (reference sequence). The CDR3 nucleotides are TGTGCCTGGAGTGTATCCCGTCGGGGGGGCCTCAACAATGAGCAGTTCTTC. It codes for CAWSVSRRGGLNNEQFF.

This chain connects TRBV27 to TRBJ2-2, with 9 bases aligning to TRBD1. The CDR3 is 14 residues long. J lost 5 bases, V lost 4 bases, and 2 bases had no gene match. Germline CDR1 reads MNHEY; CDR2 reads SMNVEV (reference sequence). CDR3 sequence reads: CASSYGTGTGELFF. The CDR3 DNA sequence: TGTGCCAGCAGTTACGGGACAGGGACCGGGGAGCTGTTTTTT.

This clone was recorded a few times. J is TRBJ2-1 and V is TRBV5-4; no firm D call. The germline CDR1 and CDR2 sequences are SGHNT and YYREEE (reference sequence). CDR3 length: 13 amino acids. V dropped 1 base and J dropped 9 bases, with 11 bases sitting between them. Here the CDR3 DNA reads TGTGCCAGCAGCTTGCGGCCAGGCGGTGAGCAGTTCTTC. It is translated as CASSLRPGGEQFF.

V usage is TRBV5-6 and J usage is TRBJ1-1; D not resolved. Looked up from germline, CDR1 is SGHDT and CDR2 is YYEEEE. Deletions cut 0 bases from V and 10 bases from J, with 7 bases between. The CDR3 covers 11 residues. CDR3 DNA: TGTGCCAGCAGCTTGGGTACAATAGCTTTCTTT. Its protein is CASSLGTIAFF.

V and J are TRBV2 and TRBJ1-1, with TRBD1 as a possible D gene (6 bases). Germline V gives CDR1 SNHLY, CDR2 FYNNEI. The CDR3 spans 13 residues. V lost 5 bases, J lost 5 bases, and 12 bases lay in between. The CDR3 DNA reads TGTGCCAGCAGTAGCAGGGGTGGTACTGAAGCTTTCTTT. It translates to CASSSRGGTEAFF.

J is TRBJ2-1 and V is TRBV6-4, with 12 bases fitting TRBD1. CDR3 length: 16 amino acids. From germline, CDR1 is MRHNA and CDR2 SNTAGT. The V gene end was trimmed by 5 bases and the J gene end by 6 bases; junction bases not matched to a gene: 8. The CDR3 spells CASSFRGDRGPNEQFF. The CDR3 DNA reads as TGTGCCAGCAGTTTTCGGGGGGACAGGGGGCCCAATGAGCAGTTCTTC.

A note on this clone: Other DNA sequences in the sample encode the same CDR3. The V gene is TRBV11-2, the J gene TRBJ2-1, with unresolved D. This CDR3 is built from 11 residues. V lost 3 bases, J lost 6 bases, and 3 bases lay in between. Germline-derived CDR1 and CDR2 are SGHAT and FQNNGV. The CDR3 region is CASSLGNEQFF. CDR3 nucleotide sequence: TGTGCCAGCAGCTTGGGCAATGAGCAGTTCTTC.

This clone occurred a few times. The V call is TRBV4-3, the J call TRBJ2-7; the D is unclear. V was clipped by 0 bases and J by 2 bases, with 8 bases between them. Looked up from germline, CDR1 is LGHNA and CDR2 is YSLEER. The CDR3 runs to 14 residues. The CDR3 DNA sequence: TGCGCCAGCAGCCAAGATCGGCTGCCCTACGAGCAGTACTTC. Its protein product is CASSQDRLPYEQYF.

The chain recombines TRBV12-5 with TRBJ1-6; D ambiguous. CDR3 size: 13 residues. The germline V gene has CDR1 LGHNT and CDR2 FRNRAP. Trimming stripped 3 bases from V and 9 bases from J, with 9 bases between. The CDR3, as DNA: TGTGCTAGTGGTTTAGGGCGGCTTTCACCCCTCCACTTT. Encoded protein: CASGLGRLSPLHF.

This rearrangement joins TRBV27 to TRBJ2-2; D possibly corresponds to TRBD1 (6 bases). The germline gives CDR1 MNHEY, CDR2 SMNVEV (reference sequence). CDR3 length: 16 amino acids. V was cut by 8 bases and J by 3 bases, with 19 bases left in between. The CDR3 DNA reads TGTGCCAGCGGACAGTGGACGGGGTTAGACACCGGGGAGCTGTTTTTT. Translating it yields CASGQWTGLDTGELFF.

This chain uses TRBV15 with TRBJ2-1; no clear D gene. Germline V gene sequence: CDR1 LNHNV, CDR2 YYDKDF (reference sequence). V lost 7 bases and J lost 2, with 12 bases in between. This CDR3 is 14 amino acids long. The CDR3 bases are TGTGCCACCACCCAGGATGGGCCCTACAATGAGCAGTTCTTC. Translating gives CATTQDGPYNEQFF.

This clone was seen a handful of times. The V gene is TRBV5-1, the J gene TRBJ2-2; D call uncertain. V lost 2 bases, J lost 4 bases, and 9 bases lay in between. CDR3 length: 14 amino acids. From germline, CDR1 is SGHRS and CDR2 YFSETQ. The CDR3 region is CASSLEQLTGELFF. The CDR3 DNA reads as TGCGCCAGCAGCTTAGAACAGCTCACCGGGGAGCTGTTTTTT.

The V gene is TRBV27, the J gene TRBJ1-4, with D unresolved. The CDR3 extends over 15 amino acids. Trimming stripped 2 bases from V and 0 bases from J, with 7 bases between. CDR1 is MNHEY, CDR2 SMNVEV, per germline (reference sequence). The CDR3 DNA follows: TGTGCCAGCAGTTTAGGACCTGCAACTAATGAAAAACTGTTTTTT. Its translation is CASSLGPATNEKLFF.

V and J are TRBV19 and TRBJ1-2, with D tentatively TRBD1 (5 bases). Trimming took off 5 bases at V and 8 bases at J, with 12 bases between the two ends. The length of the CDR3 is 12 residues. The germline CDR1 and CDR2 sequences are LNHDA and SQIVND (reference sequence). CDR3 in DNA: TGTGCCAGTAGTGAGCGGAGGGGAGGCTACACCTTC. Protein sequence: CASSERRGGYTF.

Turning to this clone: This CDR3 is also generated by other DNA sequences in the sample. This chain joins TRBV20-1 and TRBJ2-5; no firm D call. Trimming cost V 2 bases and J 5 bases, with 6 bases left between them. The CDR3 consists of 11 residues. CDR1 and CDR2 from the germline V gene are DFQATT and SNEGSKA (reference sequence). The CDR3 reads CSARPLETQYF. The CDR3, as DNA: TGCAGTGCTAGACCCCTTGAGACCCAGTACTTC.

The chain joins TRBV5-1 to TRBJ1-1; D perhaps matches TRBD1 (6 bases). The CDR3 runs to 14 residues. Trimming cost V 7 bases and J 4 bases, with 17 bases left between them. CDR1 and CDR2 (germline): SGHRS, YFSETQ. In nucleotides, the CDR3 is TGCGCCAGCGCCCCGGGGGGCAAGATCACTGAAGCTTTCTTT. Residues: CASAPGGKITEAFF.

This clone was picked up a small number of times. The V gene is TRBV9, the J gene TRBJ2-7, with TRBD2 matching over 12 bases. V was clipped by 4 bases and J by 2 bases; unmatched bases: 4. Germline CDR1 is SGDLS and CDR2 is YYNGEE. CDR3 length: 15 amino acids. This chain's CDR3 is CASSPRTSGTYEQYF. CDR3 DNA sequence: TGTGCCAGCAGCCCTCGGACTAGCGGGACCTACGAGCAGTACTTC. Full variable domain (remainder filled in from reference TRBV9 and TRBJ2-7): DSGVTQTPKHLITATGQRVTLRCSPRSGDLSVYWYQQSLDQGLQFLIQYYNGEERAKGNILERFSAQQFPDLHSELNLSSLELGDSALYFCASSPRTSGTYEQYFGPGTRLTVT.